Detailed here is one T cell receptor (beta chain). It lacks a known antigen. Base qualities are not at hand, and no much larger clone is one base apart. The data belong to a study of OX40 agonist ivuxolimab in advanced cancers. Regarding the research as a whole: The costimulatory receptor OX40 (CD134) was targeted by ivuxolimab, a fully human IgG2 agonistic monoclonal antibody. The dose-escalation cohort was 82.7% male with a mean age of around 64 years, ranging from roughly 20 to 80. Among the approximately 50 dose-escalation patients, about 19 had hepatocellular carcinoma, 15 or so melanoma, 9 renal cell carcinoma and 9 head and neck cancer. The purpose of peripheral TCRbeta sequencing was to test whether ivuxolimab changed TCR sequence diversity and led to clonal T-cell expansion. Partial responses occurred in three dose-escalation patients, of whom one had hepatocellular carcinoma and two had cutaneous melanoma. Intravenous ivuxolimab was administered to patients every 2 weeks at six dose levels: 0.01, 0.1, 0.3, 1.5, 3 and 10 mg/kg. The paper covers the monotherapy dose-escalation part of the phase I ivuxolimab trial, which included N ≈ 52 patients. Patients were allowed to have had prior anti-PD-1, anti-PD-L1 or anti-CTLA-4 therapy, and more than 35% of the dose-escalation patients had been treated with checkpoint inhibitors.

What the study reported, not specific to this receptor: At doses from 0.1 to 3.0 mg/kg, clonal expansion was seen in both CD4+ and CD8+ blood T cells between baseline and week 6. Low levels of normalized T-cell clonal expansion were also seen in some patients who did not respond. Antigen specificity was not determined for the clonally expanded peripheral T cells. In the 0.1-3.0 mg/kg groups, partial responders were among the patients with the lowest normalized peripheral clonal expansion, particularly in CD8+ T cells. After ivuxolimab, more expanded clones were found on average in CD8+ T cells than in CD4+ T cells.

Patients with autoimmune disease history or receiving systemic immunosuppression were excluded from the trial. Peripheral blood for TCR sequencing was collected from all dose cohorts at baseline, on cycle 4 day 1, and on cycle 7 day 1. The samples were drawn from a first-in-human, open-label, multicenter phase I dose-escalation trial of ivuxolimab. Adults with locally advanced or metastatic melanoma, renal cell, hepatocellular, or head and neck squamous cell carcinoma were enrolled in the trial. Before TCR sequencing, CD4+ T cells and CD8+ T cells from peripheral blood were sorted into separate populations. Genomic DNA was extracted from sorted cells for sequencing of the TCRbeta CDR3 region. TCRbeta CDR3 regions were sequenced using the immunoSEQ Assay. Sourced from immuneACCESS, this table was stored by TCRdb with only in-frame sequences that have V and J called. A share of the clones is absent; for the studies checked, an unresolved V gene accounts for under half, and the remainder has no known explanation. The sample profile shows approximately 60,000 clones; around 84% of them were found once. The ten biggest clones cover roughly 0.6% of the sample.

The sequence came from an adult with an advanced solid tumor such as melanoma, head and neck, liver or kidney cancer. The material was CD4+ or CD8+ T cells sorted from blood, obtained in a trial of the OX40 agonist ivuxolimab.

The nucleotide sequence reads TGTGCCATCGGGGAGGGGGCCGACACAGATACGCAGTATTTT. Its protein is CAIGEGADTDTQYF. The chain was built from TRBV10-3 and TRBJ2-3, with the D segment possibly TRBD1 or TRBD2, each aligning over 7 bases. V gives up 8 bases and J gives up 2 bases, and the segment between their germline ends measures 14 bases. The CDR3 goes from the cysteine to the phenylalanine over 14 residues. Of the read, only the CDR3 DNA is kept; its 42 bases are in frame from base 1. In the germline V gene, CDR1 corresponds to ENHRY and CDR2 to SYGVKD.